This record looks at one T cell receptor (beta chain) sequence and its context. The antigen is undetermined. The data belong to a study of beta chain features in type 1 diabetes. Whole-study results and caveats: Type 1 diabetes patients had VDJ junctions that carried fewer insertions and more deletions. Any HLA-type effect on TCRB rearrangement remained unresolved here. Researchers cautioned that cDNA sequencing could over-represent cells with high TCR expression. Within each of all four CD4+ subsets, Type 1 diabetes patients had TCRB CDR3s that were moderately but significantly shorter.

Trimming removed 5 bases at V and 8 bases at J, with 9 bases between. The CDR3 has 11 amino acids. The V gene's germline CDR1 is KGHSY and CDR2 FQNENV. Of the isolated RNA, all was reverse transcribed, and so the sequenced material was expressed TCRB transcripts. This table comes from immunoSEQ multiplex PCR, and its TCRdb copy is limited to in-frame clones, with some not included. The sample consists of about 53,000 clones, 55% to 75% of them appearing once. The purity of all sorted populations exceeded 95%. Sequenced: stem cell memory CD4+ T cells from blood. The J gene is TRBJ1-1, the V gene TRBV16; no clear D gene. The source of this sequence is a woman aged 30 to 39 with type 1 diabetes. CDR3 loop: CASSRELEAFF. CDR3 DNA sequence: TGTGCCAGCAGCAGGGAGCTCGAAGCTTTCTTT.